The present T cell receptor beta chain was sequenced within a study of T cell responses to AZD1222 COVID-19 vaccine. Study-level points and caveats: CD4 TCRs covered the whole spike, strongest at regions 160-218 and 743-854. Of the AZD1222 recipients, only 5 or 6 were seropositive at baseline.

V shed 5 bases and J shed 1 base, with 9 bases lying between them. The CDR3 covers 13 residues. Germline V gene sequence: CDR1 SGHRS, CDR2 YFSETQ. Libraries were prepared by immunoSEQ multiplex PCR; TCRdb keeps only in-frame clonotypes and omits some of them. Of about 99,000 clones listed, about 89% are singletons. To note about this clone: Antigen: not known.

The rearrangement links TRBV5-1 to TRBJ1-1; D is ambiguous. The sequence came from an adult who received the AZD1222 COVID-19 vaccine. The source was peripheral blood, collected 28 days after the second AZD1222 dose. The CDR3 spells CASSSERNTEAFF. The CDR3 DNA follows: TGCGCCAGCAGTTCTGAACGGAACACTGAAGCTTTCTTT. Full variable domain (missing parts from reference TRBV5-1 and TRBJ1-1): KAGVTQTPRYLIKTRGQQVTLSCSPISGHRSVSWYQQTPGQGLQFLFEYFSETQRNKGNFPGRFSGRQFSNSRSEMNVSTLELGDSALYLCASSSERNTEAFFGQGTRLTVV.